Listed below are T cell receptor beta chains from one sample, sequenced in a study of blood T cell repertoires in COVID-19. Some clones are missing from TCRdb's copy, which holds only in-frame ones; the method was immunoSEQ multiplex PCR. The data hold approximately 200,000 clones, with approximately 83% observed a single time. The sample was PBMCs or T cells enriched from blood (not recorded which). Receptors originate from a man aged 40-55 years who had recovered from COVID-19. CDR3s include the opening cysteine and the closing phenylalanine or tryptophan. The order of the fields is J gene, D gene, clone size, V gene, CDR3 protein, CDR3 DNA. The D gene is left open where the match is weak. Rows may omit the clone size; those that give it use once, few, many or a size class.

j_call: TRBJ2-1
d_call: TRBD2
clone_size: NA
v_call: TRBV11-2
cdr3_aa: CASSLSGGPYNEQFF
cdr3_nt: TGTGCCAGCAGCCTCTCGGGGGGGCCCTACAATGAGCAGTTCTTC

j_call: TRBJ1-4
d_call: NA
clone_size: NA
v_call: TRBV29-1
cdr3_aa: CSVESGKGEKLFF
cdr3_nt: TGCAGCGTTGAATCCGGGAAGGGTGAAAAACTGTTTTTT

j_call: TRBJ1-2
d_call: TRBD1
clone_size: NA
v_call: TRBV4-2
cdr3_aa: CASSHPGQGLANYGYTF
cdr3_nt: TGTGCCAGCAGCCACCCGGGACAGGGCCTCGCTAACTATGGCTACACCTTC

j_call: TRBJ1-2
d_call: NA
clone_size: NA
v_call: TRBV3-1/TRBV3-2
cdr3_aa: CASSGTGTLNYGYTF
cdr3_nt: TGTGCCAGCAGCGGCACCGGGACACTTAACTATGGCTACACCTTC

j_call: TRBJ2-5
d_call: TRBD2
clone_size: once
v_call: TRBV30
cdr3_aa: CAWRGLAGGRRRETQYF
cdr3_nt: TGTGCCTGGAGAGGACTAGCGGGGGGGAGAAGGCGAGAGACCCAGTACTTC

j_call: TRBJ2-7
d_call: TRBD1
clone_size: NA
v_call: TRBV2
cdr3_aa: CASQRDSLSYEQYF
cdr3_nt: TGTGCCAGTCAACGGGACAGCCTCTCCTACGAGCAGTACTTC

j_call: TRBJ1-2
d_call: TRBD1
clone_size: NA
v_call: TRBV9
cdr3_aa: CASSHRDRGGGYTF
cdr3_nt: TGTGCCAGCAGCCACCGGGACAGGGGTGGTGGCTACACCTTC

j_call: TRBJ2-1
d_call: TRBD1
clone_size: NA
v_call: TRBV5-1
cdr3_aa: CASSFLQGGNNEQFF
cdr3_nt: TGCGCCAGCAGCTTCTTACAGGGGGGAAACAATGAGCAGTTCTTC

j_call: TRBJ2-5
d_call: NA
clone_size: NA
v_call: TRBV15
cdr3_aa: CATSRDPGIQETQYF
cdr3_nt: TGTGCCACCAGCAGAGACCCCGGGATCCAAGAGACCCAGTACTTC

j_call: TRBJ1-1
d_call: NA
clone_size: NA
v_call: TRBV6-5
cdr3_aa: CASSTTGYSTEAFF
cdr3_nt: TGTGCCAGCAGTACTACAGGGTACAGCACTGAAGCTTTCTTT

j_call: TRBJ1-6
d_call: TRBD1
clone_size: NA
v_call: TRBV5-1
cdr3_aa: CASSPTGGSNSPLHF
cdr3_nt: TGCGCCAGCAGCCCGACAGGGGGCAGTAATTCACCCCTCCACTTT

j_call: TRBJ2-2
d_call: TRBD1
clone_size: NA
v_call: TRBV4-1
cdr3_aa: CASRNSPGQGDTGELFF
cdr3_nt: TGCGCCAGCAGAAACTCACCGGGACAGGGAGACACCGGGGAGCTGTTTTTT

j_call: TRBJ1-6
d_call: TRBD1
clone_size: NA
v_call: TRBV9
cdr3_aa: CASSANLGTGNSPLHF
cdr3_nt: TGTGCCAGCAGCGCGAACCTTGGGACAGGGAATTCACCCCTCCACTTT

j_call: TRBJ1-1
d_call: NA
clone_size: NA
v_call: TRBV5-4
cdr3_aa: CASSDGIRGTEAFF
cdr3_nt: TGTGCCAGCAGCGATGGGATTCGGGGCACTGAAGCTTTCTTT

j_call: TRBJ1-1
d_call: NA
clone_size: NA
v_call: TRBV19
cdr3_aa: CASSLGGGRKDTEAFF
cdr3_nt: TGTGCCAGTAGCCTCGGGGGGGGGCGCAAGGACACTGAAGCTTTCTTT

j_call: TRBJ1-4
d_call: TRBD1
clone_size: NA
v_call: TRBV4-2
cdr3_aa: CASSQVRGQGTNEKLFF
cdr3_nt: TGTGCCAGCAGCCAAGTTAGGGGACAGGGAACTAATGAAAAACTGTTTTTT

j_call: TRBJ1-3
d_call: TRBD1
clone_size: NA
v_call: TRBV18
cdr3_aa: CASSPGQGVNTIYF
cdr3_nt: TGTGCCAGCTCACCAGGACAGGGGGTTAACACCATATATTTT

j_call: TRBJ2-1
d_call: NA
clone_size: few
v_call: TRBV28
cdr3_aa: CASSLPGGNEQFF
cdr3_nt: TGTGCCAGCAGTTTACCCGGCGGGAATGAGCAGTTCTTC

j_call: TRBJ2-1
d_call: TRBD2
clone_size: NA
v_call: TRBV4-3
cdr3_aa: CASSQDVHGGAQFF
cdr3_nt: TGCGCCAGCAGCCAAGACGTTCACGGGGGGGCACAGTTCTTC